One and the same sample provided the 5 T cell receptor beta chains below, sequenced in a study of cytomegalovirus exposure and HLA in healthy donors. The primer mix had 60 Vbeta and 13 Jbeta primers. The repertoire was sequenced with immunoSEQ multiplex PCR; TCRdb's copy has only in-frame clones and lacks some. The sample data list approximately 110,000 clones. Sequencing used PBMCs. The receptors were gathered from a man aged 25-45 years in good health and CMV-seronegative.

This chain connects TRBV7-9 to TRBJ2-1; TRBD2 matches at 16 bases. This CDR3 has 16 residues. V shed 5 bases and J 7 bases; nucleotides not matched to a gene: 5. CDR1 is SEHNR, CDR2 FQNEAQ, per germline (reference sequence). The CDR3 loop is CASSPGTSGGVNEQFF. The CDR3 nucleotides are TGTGCCAGCAGCCCAGGGACTAGCGGGGGGGTAAATGAGCAGTTCTTC.

This sequence joins TRBV11-2 and TRBJ2-1, with TRBD2 identical over 12 bases. The length of the CDR3 is 15 residues. Germline V lookup: CDR1 SGHAT, CDR2 FQNNGV. The V segment lost 3 bases and the J segment 9 bases; nucleotides outside the gene matches: 6. The CDR3 here is CASSFSSGGAGEQFF. The CDR3 region has the DNA TGTGCCAGCAGCTTTTCTAGCGGGGGGGCGGGTGAGCAGTTCTTC.

The chain uses TRBV5-1 and TRBJ2-1, with TRBD2 matching over 10 bases. With 4 bases clipped from V and 2 bases from J, the junction kept 9 bases outside the gene matches. CDR1 is SGHRS, CDR2 YFSETQ, per germline. CDR3 size: 17 residues. The CDR3 region has the DNA TGCGCCAGCAGCCTTGGGTTAGCGGGGGGCCCCTACAATGAGCAGTTCTTC. This translates into CASSLGLAGGPYNEQFF.

The chain couples TRBV19 to TRBJ1-1; 7 bases fit TRBD1. V trimming: 9 bases; J trimming: 7 bases; junction bases outside the gene matches: 17. Germline CDR1 reads LNHDA; CDR2 reads SQIVND (reference sequence). This CDR3 is 15 amino acids long. Here the CDR3 reads CASQTGKSYSGEAFF. The DNA of the CDR3 is TGTGCCAGCCAGACAGGGAAAAGCTACAGTGGTGAAGCTTTCTTT.

In DNA form, the CDR3 reads TGTGCCAGCAGCCAAGGGCGGACAGGGGTAGAGACCCAGTACTTC. This codes for CASSQGRTGVETQYF. This rearrangement joins TRBV4-2 to TRBJ2-5; 9 bases agree with TRBD1. V dropped 1 base and J dropped 4; count of bases not matched to a gene: 4. Germline values: CDR1 LGHNA, CDR2 YNFKEQ. The length of the CDR3 is 15 residues.